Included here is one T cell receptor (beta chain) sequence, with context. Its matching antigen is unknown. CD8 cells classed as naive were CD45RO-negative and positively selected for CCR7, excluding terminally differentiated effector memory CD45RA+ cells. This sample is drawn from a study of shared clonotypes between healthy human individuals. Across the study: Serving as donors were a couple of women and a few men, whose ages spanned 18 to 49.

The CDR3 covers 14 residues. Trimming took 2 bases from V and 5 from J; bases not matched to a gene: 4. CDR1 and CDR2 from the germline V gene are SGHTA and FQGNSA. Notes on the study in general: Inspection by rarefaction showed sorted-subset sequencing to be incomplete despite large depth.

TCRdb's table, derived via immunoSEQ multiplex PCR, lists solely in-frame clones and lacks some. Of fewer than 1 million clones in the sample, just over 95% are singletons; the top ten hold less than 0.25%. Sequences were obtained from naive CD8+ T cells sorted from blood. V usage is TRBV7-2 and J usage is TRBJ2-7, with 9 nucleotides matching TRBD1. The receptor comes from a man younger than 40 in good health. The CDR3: CASSLWDRVNEQYF. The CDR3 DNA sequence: TGTGCCAGCAGCTTATGGGACAGGGTTAACGAGCAGTACTTC.